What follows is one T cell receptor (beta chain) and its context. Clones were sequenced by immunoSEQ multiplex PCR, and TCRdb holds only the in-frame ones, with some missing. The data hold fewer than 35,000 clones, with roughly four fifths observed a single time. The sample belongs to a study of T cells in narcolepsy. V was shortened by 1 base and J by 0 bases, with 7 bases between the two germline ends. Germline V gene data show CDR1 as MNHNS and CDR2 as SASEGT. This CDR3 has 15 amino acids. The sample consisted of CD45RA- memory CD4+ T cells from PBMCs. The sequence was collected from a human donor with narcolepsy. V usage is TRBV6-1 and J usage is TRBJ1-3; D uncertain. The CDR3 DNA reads TGTGCCAGCAGTGAAGGCGCAGCCTCTGGAAACACCATATATTTT. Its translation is CASSEGAASGNTIYF.